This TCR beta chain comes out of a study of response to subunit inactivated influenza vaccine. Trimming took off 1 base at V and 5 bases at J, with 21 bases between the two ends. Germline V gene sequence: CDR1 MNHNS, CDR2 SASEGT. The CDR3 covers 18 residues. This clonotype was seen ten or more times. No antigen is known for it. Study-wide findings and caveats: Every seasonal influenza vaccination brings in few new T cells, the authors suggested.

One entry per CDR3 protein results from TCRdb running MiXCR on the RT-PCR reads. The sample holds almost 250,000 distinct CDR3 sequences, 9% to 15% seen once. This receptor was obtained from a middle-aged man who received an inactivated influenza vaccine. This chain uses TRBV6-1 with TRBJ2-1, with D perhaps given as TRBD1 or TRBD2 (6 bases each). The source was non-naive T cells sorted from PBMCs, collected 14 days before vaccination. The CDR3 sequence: CASSEVGGLRYLNNEQFF. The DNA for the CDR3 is TGTGCCAGCAGTGAAGTCGGGGGCCTACGATATTTAAACAATGAGCAGTTCTTC.